The T cell receptor (beta chain) described here comes from a study of shared clonotypes between healthy human individuals. Background on the study: The donors, two women and three men, were aged 18 to 49.

Sequencing was at deep level. The material for each subset, its genomic DNA, was split evenly across several immunoSEQ plates. Original methodology: ImmunoSEQ gave junction-only sequences without quality scores, so filtering differed. This table comes from immunoSEQ multiplex PCR, and its TCRdb copy is limited to in-frame clones, with some not included. The V and J calls and clone size come from that table; D and trimming were worked out from the DNA. The sample consists of fewer than 700,000 clones, around 78% of them appearing once. The CDR3 loop spans 13 amino acids. V trimming: 8 bases; J trimming: 1 base; junction bases outside the gene matches: 2. Germline V lookup: CDR1 MDHEN, CDR2 SYDVKM.

This clonotype was sampled from a woman aged 40 to 50 in good health. Some clones in this sample may be carry-over from other donors' samples. What was sequenced was PBMCs. The rearrangement joins TRBV28 to TRBJ2-7; 10 nucleotides match TRBD2. CDR3 DNA sequence: TGTGCCAGCCGAGCGGGAGGGTCCTACGAGCAGTACTTC. Translation gives CASRAGGSYEQYF.